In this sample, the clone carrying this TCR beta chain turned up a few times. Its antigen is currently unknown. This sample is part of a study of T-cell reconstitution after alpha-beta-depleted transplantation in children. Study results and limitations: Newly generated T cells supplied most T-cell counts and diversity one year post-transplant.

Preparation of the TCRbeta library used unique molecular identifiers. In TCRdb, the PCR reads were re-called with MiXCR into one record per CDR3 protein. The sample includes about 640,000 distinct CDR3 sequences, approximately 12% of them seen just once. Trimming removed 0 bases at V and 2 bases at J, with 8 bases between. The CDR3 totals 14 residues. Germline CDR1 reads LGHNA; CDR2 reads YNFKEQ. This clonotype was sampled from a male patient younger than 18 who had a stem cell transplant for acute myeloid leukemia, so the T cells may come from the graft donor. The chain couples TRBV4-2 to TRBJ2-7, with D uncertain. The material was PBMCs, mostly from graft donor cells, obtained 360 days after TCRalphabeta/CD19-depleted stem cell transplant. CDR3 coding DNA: TGTGCCAGCAGCCAAGATCTGGTGACCTACGAGCAGTACTTC. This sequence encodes CASSQDLVTYEQYF.